Below are 11 T cell receptor beta chains sequenced from a single sample in a study of radiation and T cells in renal cell carcinoma. Profiled with immunoSEQ multiplex PCR; TCRdb holds only in-frame clones, not every one. The data show about 15,000 clones, approximately 60% seen once. Treatment in this sample: treatment-naive control, cytoreductive nephrectomy. The input for sequencing was tumor tissue, taken from a patient whose treatment was nephrectomy without radiotherapy. These receptor sequences come from a man aged 60 to 69 with renal cell carcinoma.

CDR3 DNA sequence: TGTGCCAGCAGCTCTTTGACAGAGGGGTGGGAGACCCAGTACTTC. Encoded protein: CASSSLTEGWETQYF. The gene calls are TRBV5-6 and TRBJ2-5; D may match TRBD1 or TRBD2 (5 bases each). The CDR3 has 15 residues. The V end was cut by 3 bases, the J end by 5 bases, with 17 bases between. Germline V CDR1 and CDR2: SGHDT, YYEEEE.

This clone was counted between two and nine times. The V and J genes are TRBV4-1 and TRBJ2-5; 8 bases are a match to TRBD1. CDR3 length: 16 residues. Germline V gene data show CDR1 as MGHRA and CDR2 as YSYEKL. With 0 bases clipped from V and 6 bases from J, the junction kept 9 bases outside the gene matches. Here the CDR3 DNA reads TGCGCCAGCAGCCAAGAACAGGCAGGGGGCAGGAAGACCCAGTACTTC. Its protein product is CASSQEQAGGRKTQYF.

CDR3 sequence: CASTRDTAYGYTF. The CDR3 nucleotides read TGTGCCAGCACCCGGGACACGGCTTATGGCTACACCTTC. The chain is built from TRBV7-8 and TRBJ1-2, with D perhaps matching TRBD1 (6 bases). The germline CDR1 and CDR2 sequences are SGHVS and FQNEAQ. This CDR3 is built from 13 residues. V was cut by 7 bases and J by 5 bases, with 14 bases left in between.

This clone has only a few counts. The V gene is TRBV18, the J gene TRBJ2-7; D possibly matches TRBD1 or TRBD2 (5 bases each). Germline V gene sequence: CDR1 KGHSH, CDR2 LQKENI. The CDR3 is 14 amino acids. Between the trimmed V and J ends, which lost 3 bases and 2 bases, there was a span of 11 bases. DNA of the CDR3: TGTGCCAGCTCACCTAATCCGGGACCCTACGAGCAGTACTTC. As protein: CASSPNPGPYEQYF.

The chain uses TRBV28 and TRBJ2-7; 7 bases line up with TRBD2. Germline loops: CDR1 MDHEN, CDR2 SYDVKM. The CDR3 contains 13 residues. Trimming removed 6 bases from V and 6 bases from J; junction bases left unmatched: 8. CDR3 in amino acids: CASSPPRGGEQYF. CDR3 sequence (DNA): TGTGCCAGCAGCCCCCCCCGCGGGGGCGAGCAGTACTTC.

This clone was seen only a few times. V gene TRBV7-2 combines with J gene TRBJ1-4; D is unclear. V was pared by 1 base and J by 6 bases, with 6 bases between. The CDR3 spans 13 residues. Germline lookup yields CDR1 SGHTA and CDR2 FQGNSA. CDR3 sequence (DNA): TGTGCCAGCAGCTTAGGGACCGATGAAAAACTGTTTTTT. Translating it yields CASSLGTDEKLFF.

This clone turned up a few times. The V gene is TRBV5-1, the J gene TRBJ1-1; D remains ambiguous. The V end lost 6 bases, the J end lost 3 bases, and 15 bases lay between the germline ends. Germline V gene sequence: CDR1 SGHRS, CDR2 YFSETQ. The CDR3 totals 14 residues. The chain's CDR3 is CASKESVKYTEAFF. CDR3 DNA sequence: TGCGCCAGCAAAGAGTCGGTCAAGTACACTGAAGCTTTCTTT.

This chain links TRBV27 with TRBJ1-1; no firm D call. V was cut by 2 bases and J by 4 bases, with 8 bases left in between. The CDR3 consists of 13 residues. Germline loops: CDR1 MNHEY, CDR2 SMNVEV (reference sequence). CDR3 bases: TGTGCCAGCAGTTTACGGGGAATCACTGAAGCTTTCTTT. This encodes CASSLRGITEAFF.

This chain connects TRBV6-5 to TRBJ1-3; no firm D call. Germline V lookup: CDR1 MNHEY, CDR2 SVGAGI. The CDR3 has 15 residues. V lost 2 bases and J lost 10, with 18 bases in between. CDR3 coding DNA: TGTGCCAGCAGTTACCGGCCGAGCGGGCGCGAGACCATATATTTT. This gives the protein CASSYRPSGRETIYF.

This clone was found a few times. V gene TRBV28 combines with J gene TRBJ2-2; D unclear. V was cut by 2 bases and J by 1 base, with 5 bases left in between. Per the germline V gene, CDR1 is MDHEN and CDR2 is SYDVKM. The CDR3 sequence is 14 residues long. CDR3 DNA: TGTGCCAGCAGTTTAGCGAAGAACACCGGGGAGCTGTTTTTT. This sequence encodes CASSLAKNTGELFF.

Only a few counts were recorded for this clone. V and J are TRBV18 and TRBJ2-1; D is perhaps TRBD1 (6 bases). Trimming took off 4 bases at V and 7 bases at J, with 8 bases between the two ends. Germline V lookup: CDR1 KGHSH, CDR2 LQKENI. The CDR3 contains 12 residues. This CDR3 is CASSQQGNEQFF. The CDR3 region has the DNA TGTGCCAGCTCACAACAGGGAAATGAGCAGTTCTTC. The entire variable domain, with the rest obtained from reference TRBV18 and TRBJ2-1, is as follows: NAGVMQNPRHLVRRRGQEARLRCSPMKGHSHVYWYRQLPEEGLKFMVYLQKENIIDESGMPKERFSAEFPKEGPSILRIQQVVRGDSAAYFCASSQQGNEQFFGPGTRLTVL.